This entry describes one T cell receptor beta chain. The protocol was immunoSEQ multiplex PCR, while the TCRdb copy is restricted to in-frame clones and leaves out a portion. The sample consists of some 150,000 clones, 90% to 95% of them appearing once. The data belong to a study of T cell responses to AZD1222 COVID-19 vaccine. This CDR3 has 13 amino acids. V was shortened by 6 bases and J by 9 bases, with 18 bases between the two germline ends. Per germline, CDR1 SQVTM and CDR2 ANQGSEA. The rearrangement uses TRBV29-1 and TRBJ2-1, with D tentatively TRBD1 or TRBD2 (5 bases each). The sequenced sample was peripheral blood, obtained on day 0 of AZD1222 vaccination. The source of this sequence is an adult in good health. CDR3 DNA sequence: TGCAGCGTCATCCGGGACCACGGAGTTGAGCAGTTCTTC. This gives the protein CSVIRDHGVEQFF.